Sequencing of this T cell receptor beta chain was carried out in a study of T cells in Graves' hyperthyroidism and ophthalmopathy. General study results and limits: Blood also showed most of the thyroid clonotypes that were expanded above 0.001. Stable hyperthyroidism was told apart from ophthalmopathy by a model built on 13 V-J features.

Each diagnosis drew on symptoms, thyroxine, TRAb, thyroid ultrasound and orbital computed tomography findings. As regards this clonotype: Its matching antigen is unknown.

Per germline, CDR1 ENHRY and CDR2 SYGVKD. The CDR3 spans 12 residues. V lost 3 bases and J 4 bases, leaving 4 bases between the germline ends. The investigators amplified TCR beta CDR3 regions from RNA transcripts. HTBI primers were used for first-round RT-PCR of the TCR CDR3. TCRdb independently ran MiXCR on the multiplex PCR reads; one entry per CDR3 protein. The profile shows roughly 150,000 distinct CDR3 sequences, around 8.9% of them singletons. The sequenced material came from blood. This rearrangement joins TRBV10-3 to TRBJ1-3; D uncertain. The source of this sequence is a woman under 30 with Graves' hyperthyroidism that later progressed to Graves' ophthalmopathy. CDR3 bases: TGTGCCATCAGTGAACAGGGAAACACCATATATTTT. Amino acid sequence: CAISEQGNTIYF.